These T cell receptor beta chains were read from a single sample in a study of cytomegalovirus exposure and HLA in healthy donors. Sequenced by immunoSEQ multiplex PCR; TCRdb stores in-frame clones only, minus some. The table lists roughly 150,000 clones, around a tenth of them singletons, with 1.8% in the top ten. The specimen was PBMCs. The origin of the receptors is a man aged 50 to 60 in good health and CMV-seronegative. CDR3s include the opening cysteine and the closing phenylalanine or tryptophan. The D gene is left open where the match is weak. Only part of the rows carry a size: once, few, many, or a class if the clone is expanded.

abundance | j_gene | d_gene | v_gene | CDR3aa | CDR3nt
few | TRBJ2-7 | . | TRBV30 | CAWSVDLSPGYSYEQYF | TGTGCCTGGAGTGTAGACTTATCCCCAGGGTACTCCTACGAGCAGTACTTC
. | TRBJ2-3 | . | TRBV4-2 | CASSQVFRGTDTQYF | TGTGCCAGCAGCCAAGTTTTCCGTGGCACAGATACGCAGTATTTT
few | TRBJ1-4 | . | TRBV18 | CASSPVGEEKLFF | TGTGCCAGCTCACCGGTGGGAGAAGAAAAACTGTTTTTT
few | TRBJ2-4 | . | TRBV7-2 | CASSLEGLLAKNIQYF | TGTGCCAGCAGCTTAGAGGGGCTCTTAGCCAAAAACATTCAGTACTTC
. | TRBJ1-5 | . | TRBV6-5 | CASRQDSRSNQPQHF | TGTGCCAGCAGACAGGACAGCCGTAGCAATCAGCCCCAGCATTTT
few | TRBJ2-3 | TRBD1 | TRBV6-1 | CAITGVRTDTQYF | TGTGCCATAACAGGGGTTCGCACAGATACGCAGTATTTT
. | TRBJ1-1 | . | TRBV4-1 | CASSPGSVVAFF | TGCGCCAGCAGCCCGGGGAGTGTAGTCGCTTTCTTT
few | TRBJ1-4 | . | TRBV5-5 | CASSLAGVVTDNEKLFF | TGTGCCAGCAGCTTGGCGGGGGTGGTGACTGATAATGAAAAACTGTTTTTT
. | TRBJ1-6 | . | TRBV27 | CASSSYNSPLHF | TGTGCCAGCAGTTCGTATAATTCACCCCTCCACTTT
. | TRBJ2-5 | . | TRBV30 | CAWGGLRETQYF | TGTGCCTGGGGCGGACTAAGGGAGACCCAGTACTTC
few | TRBJ2-1 | . | TRBV10-3 | CAIRGDILSLNEQFF | TGTGCCATCAGGGGGGACATCTTGTCGCTGAATGAGCAGTTCTTC
few | TRBJ2-5 | TRBD2 | TRBV4-2 | CASSQESGGDLMAQYF | TGTGCCAGCAGCCAAGAGAGCGGGGGGGACCTAATGGCCCAGTACTTC
few | TRBJ1-3 | TRBD1 | TRBV13 | CASSWDRSSGNTIYF | TGTGCCAGCAGCTGGGACAGAAGCTCTGGAAACACCATATATTTT
few | TRBJ2-7 | TRBD1 | TRBV5-1 | CASSFTGTGGPYEQYF | TGCGCCAGCAGCTTTACCGGGACAGGGGGTCCCTACGAGCAGTACTTC
few | TRBJ2-1 | . | TRBV19 | CASSSPPMSSYNEQFF | TGTGCCAGTAGTAGCCCTCCTATGAGCTCCTACAATGAGCAGTTCTTC
. | TRBJ2-1 | . | TRBV9 | CASSVASGGAFYNEQFF | TGTGCCAGCAGCGTAGCTTCAGGAGGGGCATTCTACAATGAGCAGTTCTTC
few | TRBJ2-6 | . | TRBV19 | CASSIAEGSGANVLTF | TGTGCCAGTAGTATAGCGGAGGGTTCTGGGGCCAACGTCCTGACTTTC
few | TRBJ1-4 | . | TRBV4-2 | CASSLRGFNEKLFF | TGTGCCAGCAGCTTAAGGGGGTTTAATGAAAAACTGTTTTTT
few | TRBJ2-2 | TRBD1 | TRBV5-1 | CASSSGIDRGGTGELFF | TGCGCCAGCAGCTCCGGGATCGACAGGGGGGGCACCGGGGAGCTGTTTTTT
. | TRBJ1-5 | . | TRBV30 | CAWSVLGSGNQHQHF | TGTGCCTGGAGTGTATTGGGCAGTGGCAATCAGCACCAGCATTTT
. | TRBJ1-4 | . | TRBV10-2 | CASSRGPQSNEKLFF | TGCGCCAGCTCCCGAGGTCCCCAGTCTAATGAAAAACTGTTTTTT
. | TRBJ2-1 | . | TRBV9 | CASSEGVEQFF | TGTGCCAGCAGCGAGGGAGTTGAGCAGTTCTTC
. | TRBJ1-2 | . | TRBV29-1 | CSVEAEDSPNYGYTF | TGCAGCGTTGAAGCCGAAGACAGTCCTAACTATGGCTACACCTTC
. | TRBJ2-3 | . | TRBV21-1 | CASSGGTSGRELRLTDTQYF | TGTGCCAGCAGCGGTGGGACTAGCGGGAGGGAACTCAGGCTCACAGATACGCAGTATTTT
. | TRBJ2-1 | TRBD1 | TRBV4-2 | CASSPSRGQVINEQFF | TGTGCCAGCAGCCCCTCCCGGGGACAGGTTATAAATGAGCAGTTCTTC
few | TRBJ1-5 | TRBD1 | TRBV18 | CASSLRGPGQPQHF | TGTGCCAGCTCCCTCAGGGGGCCCGGTCAGCCCCAGCATTTT
few | TRBJ1-3 | . | TRBV27 | CASSSGGGNTIYF | TGTGCCAGCAGTTCCGGGGGTGGAAACACCATATATTTT
. | TRBJ1-2 | . | TRBV5-1 | CASSSGQEAYGYTF | TGCGCCAGCAGCTCCGGCCAGGAGGCGTATGGCTACACCTTC
. | TRBJ1-2 | . | TRBV29-1 | CSVEEGARRGYTF | TGCAGCGTTGAAGAGGGGGCGCGGCGTGGCTACACCTTC
. | TRBJ2-1 | TRBD1 | TRBV27 | CASRGQAWGNEQFF | TGTGCCAGCAGGGGACAGGCCTGGGGCAATGAGCAGTTCTTC
few | TRBJ2-3 | . | TRBV6-1 | CASSEALRAGSTDTQYF | TGTGCCAGCAGTGAAGCGCTTCGGGCGGGGAGCACAGATACGCAGTATTTT
. | TRBJ1-1 | . | TRBV30 | CAWIGGDTEAFF | TGTGCCTGGATTGGAGGGGACACTGAAGCTTTCTTT